This TCR beta chain was profiled in a study of Ad26.COV2.S vaccination and SARS-CoV-2 variants. Across the whole study: Ad26.COV2.S shots went into the muscle once or twice, 56 days apart. Overall study results and limits: There was a possibility that the TCR breadth and depth analyses underestimated total T cell responses. Following vaccination, spike-specific CD8+ and CD4+ T cell responses reportedly exhibited substantial breadth.

The repertoire was sequenced with immunoSEQ multiplex PCR; TCRdb's copy has only in-frame clones and lacks some. The sample holds a few hundred thousand clones; roughly 84% are singletons and the top ten take roughly 3.1%. Treatment of the sample: about 20 received Ad26.COV2.S at low or high dose, single or two shots; roughly 5 received placebo; per-sample allocation not given. All samples were drawn on day 63, counting from the first vaccine or placebo injection. This Boston cohort included adults aged 18-55 years. A single count supports this clone. Its antigen is unidentified. CDR1 is LNHDA and CDR2 is SQIVND in the germline V gene (reference sequence). The CDR3 totals 15 residues. With V trimmed by 9 bases and J by 8 bases, 13 bases remained unmatched.

Material: peripheral blood, obtained in a trial of Ad26.COV2.S vaccine versus placebo. The TCR sequence derives from a person between 18 and 65 years old who received the Ad26.COV2.S COVID-19 vaccine or a placebo. This sequence joins TRBV19 and TRBJ1-6; 7 nucleotides align to TRBD1. The CDR3 loop is CASTTGDRDHSPLHF. Written as DNA, the CDR3 is TGTGCCAGCACCACAGGAGACAGGGACCATTCACCCCTCCACTTT.